The clone carrying this T cell receptor beta chain was seen at least ten times. Its antigen is not identified. The data belong to a study of T-cell memory formation after mild COVID-19. Points from the study as a whole: Clones that shrank (day 15 to 85) were balanced CD4/CD8, whereas later expanders leaned CD4+. The main location of contracting CD4+ clones was CM and EM, and that of contracting CD8+ clones was EMRA.

TCRdb reprocessed the 5' RACE reads via MiXCR and lists one record per CDR3 protein. The sample has 29,000 or so distinct CDR3 sequences; around 16% are singletons. V dropped 0 bases and J dropped 7 bases, with 10 bases sitting between them. The germline V gene has CDR1 ENHRY and CDR2 SYGVKD. The length of the CDR3 is 15 residues. The sequence came from an adult who had mild COVID-19 (a few samples of this study predate the infection). Cell type and time point are not known. The V and J genes are TRBV10-3 and TRBJ1-6; the D is unclear. Sequencing used PBMCs or a T cell subset sorted from them (not recorded which). The CDR3 coding sequence is TGTGCCATCAGTGAGTCTGACCCGGCGAATTCACCCCTCCACTTT. Translating it yields CAISESDPANSPLHF.